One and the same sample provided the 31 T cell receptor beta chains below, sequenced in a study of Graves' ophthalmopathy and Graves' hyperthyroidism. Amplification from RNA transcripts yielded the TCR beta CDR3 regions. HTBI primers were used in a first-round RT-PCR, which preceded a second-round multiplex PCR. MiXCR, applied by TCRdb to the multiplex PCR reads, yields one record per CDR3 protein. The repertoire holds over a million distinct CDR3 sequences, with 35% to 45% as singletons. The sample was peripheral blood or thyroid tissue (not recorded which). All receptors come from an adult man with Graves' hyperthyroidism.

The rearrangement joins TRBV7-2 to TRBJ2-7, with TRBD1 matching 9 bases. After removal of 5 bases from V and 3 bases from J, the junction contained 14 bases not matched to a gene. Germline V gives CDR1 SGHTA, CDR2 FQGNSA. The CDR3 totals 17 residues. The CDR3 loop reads CASSTRTPGQGFYEQYF. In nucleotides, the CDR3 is TGTGCCAGCAGCACGCGTACCCCGGGACAGGGCTTCTACGAGCAGTACTTC.

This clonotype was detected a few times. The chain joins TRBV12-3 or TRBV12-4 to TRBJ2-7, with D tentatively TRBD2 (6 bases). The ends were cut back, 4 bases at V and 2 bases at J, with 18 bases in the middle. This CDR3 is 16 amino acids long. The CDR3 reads CASSSPGTSPTYEQYF. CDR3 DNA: TGTGCCAGCAGTTCGCCCGGGACTTCGCCTACCTACGAGCAGTACTTC.

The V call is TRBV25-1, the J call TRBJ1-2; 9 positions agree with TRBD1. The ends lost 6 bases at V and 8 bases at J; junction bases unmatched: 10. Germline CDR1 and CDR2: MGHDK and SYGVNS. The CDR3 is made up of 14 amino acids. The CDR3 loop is CASSNKQGAQGYTF. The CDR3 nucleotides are TGTGCCAGCAGCAATAAACAGGGGGCTCAAGGCTACACCTTC.

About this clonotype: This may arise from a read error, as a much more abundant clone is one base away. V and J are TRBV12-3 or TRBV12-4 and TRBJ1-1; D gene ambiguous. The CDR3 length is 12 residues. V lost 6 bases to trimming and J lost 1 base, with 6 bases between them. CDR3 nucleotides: TGTGCCAGCAGATTGACGAACACTGAAGCTTTCTTT. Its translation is CASRLTNTEAFF.

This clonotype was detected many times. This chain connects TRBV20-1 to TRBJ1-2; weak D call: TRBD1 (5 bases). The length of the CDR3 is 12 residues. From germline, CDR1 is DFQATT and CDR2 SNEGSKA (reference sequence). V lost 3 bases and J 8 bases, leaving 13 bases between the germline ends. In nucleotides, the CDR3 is TGCAGTGCTAGTCCTGAGGAGGGGGGCTACACCTTC. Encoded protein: CSASPEEGGYTF.

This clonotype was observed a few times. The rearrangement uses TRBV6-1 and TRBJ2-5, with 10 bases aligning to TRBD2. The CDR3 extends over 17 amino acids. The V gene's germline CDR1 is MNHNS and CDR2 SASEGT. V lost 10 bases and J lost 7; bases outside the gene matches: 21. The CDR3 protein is CATLSRRTSGGGGTQYF. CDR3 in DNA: TGTGCCACTCTCTCACGACGGACTAGCGGAGGGGGAGGGACCCAGTACTTC.

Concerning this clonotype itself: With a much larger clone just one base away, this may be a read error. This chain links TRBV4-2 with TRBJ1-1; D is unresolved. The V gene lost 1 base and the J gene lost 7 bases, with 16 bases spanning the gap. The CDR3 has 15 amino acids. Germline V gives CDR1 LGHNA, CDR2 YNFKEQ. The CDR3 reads CASSQVIGEVREAFF. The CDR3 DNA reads TGTGCCAGCAGCCAAGTCATCGGGGAGGTACGTGAAGCTTTCTTT.

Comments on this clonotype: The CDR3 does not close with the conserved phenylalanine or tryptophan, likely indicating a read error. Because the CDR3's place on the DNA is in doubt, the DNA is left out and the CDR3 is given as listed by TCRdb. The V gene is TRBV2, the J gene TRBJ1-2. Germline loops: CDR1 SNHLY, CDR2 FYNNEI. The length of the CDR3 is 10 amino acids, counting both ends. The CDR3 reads CASSVLAGGS.

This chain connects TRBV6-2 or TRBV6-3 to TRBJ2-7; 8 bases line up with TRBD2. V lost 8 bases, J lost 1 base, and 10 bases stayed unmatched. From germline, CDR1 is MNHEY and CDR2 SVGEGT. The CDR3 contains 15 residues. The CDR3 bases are TGTGCCAGCTGGACAAGCGGGAGTTATTCCTACGAGCAGTACTTC. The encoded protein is CASWTSGSYSYEQYF.

The CDR3 sequence: CAISEGLDGTQYF. The DNA of the CDR3 is TGTGCCATCAGTGAAGGTTTGGACGGGACCCAGTACTTC. The genes are TRBV10-3 and TRBJ2-5; D remains ambiguous. This CDR3 region has 13 residues. Per germline, CDR1 ENHRY and CDR2 SYGVKD. V was trimmed by 3 bases and J by 7 bases, leaving 12 bases between them.

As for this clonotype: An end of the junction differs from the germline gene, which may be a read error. CDR3 DNA: TGTGCCAGCAGCCCCTGGACCCGTAGCCCCTACGAGCAGTACTTT. This translates into CASSPWTRSPYEQYF. V is TRBV7-2 and J is TRBJ2-7; unclear D gene. This CDR3 contains 15 residues. In germline, CDR1 is SGHTA, CDR2 FQGNSA.

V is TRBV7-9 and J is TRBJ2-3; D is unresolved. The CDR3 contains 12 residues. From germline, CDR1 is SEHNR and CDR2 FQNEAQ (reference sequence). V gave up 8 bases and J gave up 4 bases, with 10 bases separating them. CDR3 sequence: CASALRSDTQYF. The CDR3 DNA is TGTGCCAGCGCGCTTCGGTCAGATACGCAGTATTTT.

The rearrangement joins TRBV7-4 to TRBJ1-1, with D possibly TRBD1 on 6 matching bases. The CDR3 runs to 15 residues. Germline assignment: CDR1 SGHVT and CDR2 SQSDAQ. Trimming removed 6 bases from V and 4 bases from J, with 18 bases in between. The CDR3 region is CASRDSDRIGTEAFF. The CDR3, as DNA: TGTGCCAGCAGGGATAGCGACAGGATTGGCACTGAAGCTTTCTTT.

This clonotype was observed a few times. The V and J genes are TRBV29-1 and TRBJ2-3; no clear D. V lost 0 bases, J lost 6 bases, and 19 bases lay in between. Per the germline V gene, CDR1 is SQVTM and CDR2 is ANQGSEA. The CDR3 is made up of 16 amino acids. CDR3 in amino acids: CSVEDQAAEGPDTQYF. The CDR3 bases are TGCAGCGTTGAAGATCAGGCGGCTGAAGGGCCGGATACGCAGTATTTT.

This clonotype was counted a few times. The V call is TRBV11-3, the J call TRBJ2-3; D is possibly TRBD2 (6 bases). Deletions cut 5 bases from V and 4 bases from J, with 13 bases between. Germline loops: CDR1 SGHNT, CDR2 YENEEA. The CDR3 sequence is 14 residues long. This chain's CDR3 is CASSGGLTPDTQYF. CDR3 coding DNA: TGTGCCAGCAGCGGGGGACTCACTCCAGATACGCAGTATTTT.

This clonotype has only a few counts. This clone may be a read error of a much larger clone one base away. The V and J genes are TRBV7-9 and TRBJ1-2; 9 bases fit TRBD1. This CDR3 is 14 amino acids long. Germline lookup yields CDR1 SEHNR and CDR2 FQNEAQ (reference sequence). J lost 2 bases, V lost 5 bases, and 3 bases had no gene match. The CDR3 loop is CASSMGTGNYGYTF. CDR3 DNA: TGTGCCAGCAGCATGGGGACAGGGAACTATGGCTACACCTTC.

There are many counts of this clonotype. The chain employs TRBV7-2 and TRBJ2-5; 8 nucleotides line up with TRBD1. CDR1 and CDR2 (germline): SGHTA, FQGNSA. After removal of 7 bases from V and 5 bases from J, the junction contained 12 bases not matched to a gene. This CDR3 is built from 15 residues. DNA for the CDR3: TGTGCCAGCACCCCGAGGGCAGGGGGCTTGGAGACCCAGTACTTC. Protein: CASTPRAGGLETQYF.

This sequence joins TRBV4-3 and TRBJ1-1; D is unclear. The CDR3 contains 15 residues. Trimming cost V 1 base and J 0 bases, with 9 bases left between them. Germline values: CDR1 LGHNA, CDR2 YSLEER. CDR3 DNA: TGCGCCAGCAGCCAAGCTGAATCCTTGAACACTGAAGCTTTCTTT. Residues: CASSQAESLNTEAFF.

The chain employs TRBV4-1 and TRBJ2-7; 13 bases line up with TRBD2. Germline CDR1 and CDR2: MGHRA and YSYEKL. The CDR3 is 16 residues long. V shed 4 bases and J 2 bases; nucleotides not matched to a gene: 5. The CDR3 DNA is TGCGCCAGCAGCCGGATCGGACTAGCGGGAGCCTACGAGCAGTACTTC. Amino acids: CASSRIGLAGAYEQYF.

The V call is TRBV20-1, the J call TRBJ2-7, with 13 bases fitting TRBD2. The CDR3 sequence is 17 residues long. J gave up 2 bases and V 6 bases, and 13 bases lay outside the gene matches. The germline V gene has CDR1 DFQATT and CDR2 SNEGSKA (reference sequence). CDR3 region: CSAPGLAGKQDPYEQYF. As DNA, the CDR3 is TGCAGTGCACCGGGACTAGCGGGGAAACAAGACCCCTACGAGCAGTACTTC.

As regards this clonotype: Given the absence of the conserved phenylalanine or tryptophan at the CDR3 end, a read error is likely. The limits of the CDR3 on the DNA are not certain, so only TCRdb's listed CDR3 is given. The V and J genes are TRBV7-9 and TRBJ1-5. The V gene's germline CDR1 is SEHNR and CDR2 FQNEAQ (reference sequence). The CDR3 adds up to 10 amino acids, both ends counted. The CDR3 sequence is CASSLEQSSL.

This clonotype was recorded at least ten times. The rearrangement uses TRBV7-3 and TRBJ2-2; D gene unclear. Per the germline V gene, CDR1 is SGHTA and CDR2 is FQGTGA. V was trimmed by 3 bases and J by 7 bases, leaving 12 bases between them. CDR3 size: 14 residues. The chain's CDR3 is CASSLTLPGGELFF. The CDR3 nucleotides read TGTGCCAGCAGCTTGACACTTCCGGGCGGGGAGCTGTTTTTT.

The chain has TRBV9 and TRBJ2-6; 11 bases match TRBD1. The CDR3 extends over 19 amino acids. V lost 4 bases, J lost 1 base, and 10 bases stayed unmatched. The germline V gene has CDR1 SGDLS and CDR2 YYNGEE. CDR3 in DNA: TGTGCCAGCAGCTCCCAGAGGGACAGGGGGGTTTCTGGGGCCAACGTCCTGACTTTC. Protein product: CASSSQRDRGVSGANVLTF.

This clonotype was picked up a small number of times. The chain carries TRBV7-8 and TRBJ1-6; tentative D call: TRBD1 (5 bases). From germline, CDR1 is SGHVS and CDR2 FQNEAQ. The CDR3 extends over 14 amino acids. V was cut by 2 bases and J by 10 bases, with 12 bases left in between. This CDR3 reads CASSLLRVRSPLHF. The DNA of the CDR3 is TGTGCCAGCAGCTTACTCAGGGTTAGATCACCCCTCCACTTT.

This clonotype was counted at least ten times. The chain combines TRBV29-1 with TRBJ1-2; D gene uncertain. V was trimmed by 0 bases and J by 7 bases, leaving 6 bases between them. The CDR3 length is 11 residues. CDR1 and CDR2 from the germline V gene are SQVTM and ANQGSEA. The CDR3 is CSVEDIGGYTF. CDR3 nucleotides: TGCAGCGTTGAAGATATAGGTGGCTACACCTTC.

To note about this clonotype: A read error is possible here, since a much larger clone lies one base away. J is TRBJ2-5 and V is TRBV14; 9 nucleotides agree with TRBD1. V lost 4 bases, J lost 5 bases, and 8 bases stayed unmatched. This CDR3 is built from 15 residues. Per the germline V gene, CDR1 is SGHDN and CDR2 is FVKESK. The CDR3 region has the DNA TGTGCCAGCAGCCCAGAGGGGACAGGGAAGGAGACCCAGTACTTC. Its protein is CASSPEGTGKETQYF.

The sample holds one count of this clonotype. The CDR3 DNA sequence: TGTGCCAGCAGTTTAGGGGGCTGGAACACAGATACGCAGTATTTT. This codes for CASSLGGWNTDTQYF. The chain recombines TRBV12-3 or TRBV12-4 with TRBJ2-3; TRBD1 might be the D (5 bases). V was clipped by 1 base and J by 2 bases, with 10 bases between them. The length of the CDR3 is 15 residues.

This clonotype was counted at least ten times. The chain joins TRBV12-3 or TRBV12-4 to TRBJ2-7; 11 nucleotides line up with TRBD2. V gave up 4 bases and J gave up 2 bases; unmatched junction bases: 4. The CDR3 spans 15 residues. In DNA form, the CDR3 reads TGTGCCAGCAGTTCCGGGACTAGCGGAACCTACGAGCAGTACTTC. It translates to CASSSGTSGTYEQYF.

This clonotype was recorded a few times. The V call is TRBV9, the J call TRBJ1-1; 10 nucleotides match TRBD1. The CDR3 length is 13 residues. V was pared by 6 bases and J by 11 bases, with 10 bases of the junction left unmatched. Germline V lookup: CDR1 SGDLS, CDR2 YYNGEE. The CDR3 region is CASNAGTGVAAFF. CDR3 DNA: TGTGCCAGCAATGCGGGGACAGGGGTGGCGGCTTTCTTT. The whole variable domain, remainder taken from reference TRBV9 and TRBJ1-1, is DSGVTQTPKHLITATGQRVTLRCSPRSGDLSVYWYQQSLDQGLQFLIQYYNGEERAKGNILERFSAQQFPDLHSELNLSSLELGDSALYFCASNAGTGVAAFFGQGTRLTVV.

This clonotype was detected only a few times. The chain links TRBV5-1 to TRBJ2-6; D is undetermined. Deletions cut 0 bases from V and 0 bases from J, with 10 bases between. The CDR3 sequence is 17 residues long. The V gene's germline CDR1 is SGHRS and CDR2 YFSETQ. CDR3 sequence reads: CASSLAPAGSGANVLTF. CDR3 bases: TGCGCCAGCAGCTTGGCCCCCGCTGGCTCTGGGGCCAACGTCCTGACTTTC. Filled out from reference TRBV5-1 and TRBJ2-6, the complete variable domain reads KAGVTQTPRYLIKTRGQQVTLSCSPISGHRSVSWYQQTPGQGLQFLFEYFSETQRNKGNFPGRFSGRQFSNSRSEMNVSTLELGDSALYLCASSLAPAGSGANVLTFGAGSRLTVL.

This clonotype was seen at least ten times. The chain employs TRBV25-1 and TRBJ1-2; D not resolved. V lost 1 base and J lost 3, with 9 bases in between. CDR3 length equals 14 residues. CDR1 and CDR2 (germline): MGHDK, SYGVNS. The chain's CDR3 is CASSELRTDYGYTF. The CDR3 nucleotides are TGTGCCAGCAGTGAATTAAGGACGGACTATGGCTACACCTTC.